This T cell receptor beta chain was sequenced in a study of T cells in Graves' hyperthyroidism and ophthalmopathy. Whole-study results and caveats: In validation, the model predicted ophthalmopathy. These predictions came a median approximately 6.5 months before onset.

Trimming removed 4 bases at V and 6 bases at J, with 25 bases between. The CDR3 has 18 residues. CDR1 and CDR2 (germline): GTSNPN, SVGIG (reference sequence). Comments on this clonotype: What it binds is unknown.

RNA transcripts provided the source from which TCR beta CDR3 regions were amplified. The HTBI primer set drove a first-round RT-PCR of the TCR CDR3. One entry per CDR3 protein results from TCRdb running MiXCR on the multiplex PCR reads. The sample shows under 400,000 distinct CDR3 sequences, 25% of them seen only once. The sequencing sample was made of blood. V is TRBV30 and J is TRBJ1-6, with a weak D call TRBD1 (6 bases). The source of this sequence is a man in his fifties or sixties with Graves' hyperthyroidism. The chain's CDR3 is CAWTHRASRPGANSPLHF. DNA for the CDR3: TGTGCCTGGACCCACAGGGCGTCGCGGCCCGGGGCTAATTCACCCCTCCACTTT. The full variable domain, its missing parts supplied by reference TRBV30 and TRBJ1-6, is SQTIHQWPATLVQPVGSPLSLECTVEGTSNPNLYWYRQAAGRGLQLLFYSVGIGQISSEVPQNLSASRPQDRQFILSSKKLLLSDSGFYLCAWTHRASRPGANSPLHFGNGTRLTVT.